The clone carrying this TCR beta chain was observed at least ten times. TCRbeta library preparation incorporated unique molecular identifiers. Each CDR3 protein gets one entry after TCRdb re-called the PCR reads with MiXCR. This sample has more than 200,000 distinct CDR3 sequences, with roughly a tenth found just once. This specimen belongs to a study of T-cell reconstitution after alpha-beta-depleted transplantation in children. This specimen was PBMCs from the stem cell graft donor, taken from the stem cell graft. This TCR was sampled from a human donor who donated a stem cell graft to a child with SCID.

CDR3 protein: CASSYTPGDEKLFF. For the CDR3, the DNA is TGTGCCAGCAGTTACACCCCGGGGGATGAAAAACTGTTTTTT. The J gene is TRBJ1-4, the V gene TRBV12-3 or TRBV12-4, with a possible D match to TRBD1 (5 bases). This CDR3 has 14 residues. Deletions cut 4 bases from V and 6 bases from J, with 12 bases between.